The clone carrying this T cell receptor beta chain was detected ten times or more. Its matching antigen is unknown. Ophthalmopathy cases scored 3 or more on the Clinical Activity Score and 4 or more on NOSPECS grade, with duration below 3 months. Pregnant or lactating patients were excluded, as were those with uncontrolled infection or other autoimmune disease. This sample is drawn from a study of T cells in Graves' hyperthyroidism and ophthalmopathy. TCR beta CDR3 region amplification was performed from RNA transcripts. When the TCR CDR3 underwent first-round RT-PCR, the HTBI primer set was used. MiXCR, run by TCRdb on the multiplex PCR reads, gives a single entry per CDR3 protein. Of around 360,000 distinct CDR3 sequences in the sample, roughly 15% were seen once. V shed 6 bases, J shed 0 bases, and the junction held 6 bases outside the gene matches. The CDR3 loop spans 15 amino acids. Germline CDR1 reads DFQATT; CDR2 reads SNEGSKA (reference sequence).

General observations from the study: By a 13 V-J model, ophthalmopathy was set apart from stable hyperthyroidism. Appearing also in blood were most of the thyroid clonotypes expanded above 0.001.

Sequencing input: blood. This clonotype originated in an older woman with Graves' ophthalmopathy. V gene TRBV20-1 combines with J gene TRBJ2-1; 9 nucleotides align to TRBD2. As DNA, the CDR3 is TGCAGTGCGGTAGCGGGAGTGAGCTCCTACAATGAGCAGTTCTTC. It yields the protein CSAVAGVSSYNEQFF.